These 25 T cell receptor beta chains share one sample of origin, sequenced in a study of Graves' ophthalmopathy and Graves' hyperthyroidism. RNA transcripts were the template, and TCR beta CDR3 regions were amplified from them. RT-PCR with HTBI primers came first, then second-round multiplex PCR. Each CDR3 protein is one row after TCRdb ran MiXCR on the multiplex PCR reads. The sample includes hundreds of thousands of distinct CDR3 sequences, about 41% of them seen just once. Sequencing was done on a sample of peripheral blood. The source is an adult man with Graves' ophthalmopathy.

The chain links TRBV20-1 to TRBJ1-5; weak D call: TRBD1 (5 bases). V was cut by 3 bases and J by 14 bases, with 20 bases left in between. The CDR3 has 13 residues. Germline CDR1 DFQATT, CDR2 SNEGSKA (reference sequence). The CDR3 DNA reads TGCAGTGCTAGTAGTAGGGCGGGGCTATACGAGCATTTT. Protein product: CSASSRAGLYEHF.

The table lists this clonotype with many counts. This chain joins TRBV19 and TRBJ1-1; a possible D gene is TRBD1 (5 bases). The germline CDR1 and CDR2 sequences are LNHDA and SQIVND (reference sequence). Between the trimmed V and J ends, which lost 10 bases and 1 base, there was a span of 10 bases. The CDR3 length is 12 residues. Here the CDR3 reads CATRVGNTEAFF. As DNA, the CDR3 is TGTGCCACCAGGGTGGGGAACACTGAAGCTTTCTTT.

As regards this clonotype: A single base separates this from a much larger clone, so it may be a read error. This chain links TRBV5-1 with TRBJ1-2, with a tentative D call TRBD1 (5 bases). V lost 1 base and J 6 bases, leaving 13 bases between the germline ends. The CDR3 spans 14 residues. The germline V gene has CDR1 SGHRS and CDR2 YFSETQ. CDR3 sequence (DNA): TGCGCCAGCAGCTTGAACCCCTGGGACGATGGCTACACCTTC. Translation: CASSLNPWDDGYTF.

This clonotype showed up many times. This rearrangement joins TRBV11-2 to TRBJ1-3; no clear D. V was pared by 1 base and J by 4 bases, with 11 bases between. The CDR3 length is 15 residues. CDR1 is SGHAT and CDR2 is FQNNGV in the germline V gene. The CDR3: CASSLAIGPGNTIYF. Here the CDR3 DNA reads TGTGCCAGCAGCTTAGCCATCGGCCCCGGAAACACCATATATTTT.

This chain uses TRBV25-1 with TRBJ2-7, with TRBD1 matching 8 bases. Germline values: CDR1 MGHDK, CDR2 SYGVNS. After removal of 6 bases from V and 1 base from J, the junction contained 5 bases not matched to a gene. The CDR3 extends over 14 amino acids. CDR3 amino acids: CASRAGTGSYEQYF. CDR3 coding DNA: TGTGCCAGCAGGGCCGGGACAGGATCCTACGAGCAGTACTTC.

There are a few counts of this clonotype. The gene calls are TRBV5-1 and TRBJ1-1; D perhaps matches TRBD1 (5 bases). The V gene lost 0 bases and the J gene lost 0 bases, with 9 bases spanning the gap. This CDR3 has 15 residues. In germline, CDR1 is SGHRS, CDR2 YFSETQ. The CDR3 coding sequence is TGCGCCAGCAGCTTGGGGGGGGAAATGAACACTGAAGCTTTCTTT. Amino acids: CASSLGGEMNTEAFF.

The chain joins TRBV5-1 to TRBJ1-1; D ambiguous. This CDR3 has 11 residues. V dropped 4 bases and J dropped 13 bases, with 14 bases sitting between them. Germline CDR1 reads SGHRS; CDR2 reads YFSETQ. CDR3: CASSPDASGFF. The CDR3 coding sequence is TGCGCCAGCAGCCCGGACGCTAGCGGTTTCTTT.

The CDR3 spells CSVVAGGPLDTQYF. In DNA form, the CDR3 reads TGCAGCGTTGTAGCGGGAGGGCCTTTAGATACGCAGTATTTT. The V and J genes are TRBV29-1 and TRBJ2-3; TRBD2 agrees at 11 bases. Germline-derived CDR1 and CDR2 are SQVTM and ANQGSEA. This CDR3 spans 14 amino acids. J gave up 5 bases and V 4 bases, and 5 bases lay outside the gene matches.

This clonotype was recorded at least ten times. The rearrangement joins TRBV5-1 to TRBJ1-4; D gene ambiguous. Deletions cut 0 bases from V and 6 bases from J, with 9 bases between. Germline V gene sequence: CDR1 SGHRS, CDR2 YFSETQ. This CDR3 has 14 residues. The CDR3 DNA follows: TGCGCCAGCAGCTTGGGACCGTCGGATGAAAAACTGTTTTTT. Protein product: CASSLGPSDEKLFF. Supplemented by reference TRBV5-1 and TRBJ1-4, the full variable domain reads KAGVTQTPRYLIKTRGQQVTLSCSPISGHRSVSWYQQTPGQGLQFLFEYFSETQRNKGNFPGRFSGRQFSNSRSEMNVSTLELGDSALYLCASSLGPSDEKLFFGSGTQLSVL.

This chain joins TRBV25-1 and TRBJ1-3; a weak D match, TRBD1 (5 bases). With 0 bases removed from V and 8 bases from J, the gap between germline ends came to 5 bases. Germline lookup yields CDR1 MGHDK and CDR2 SYGVNS. This CDR3 contains 12 residues. CDR3 nucleotide sequence: TGTGCCAGCAGTGAATACAGGGACACCATATATTTT. Translating gives CASSEYRDTIYF. Using reference TRBV25-1 and TRBJ1-3 for the parts outside the CDR3, the full variable domain is EADIYQTPRYLVIGTGKKITLECSQTMGHDKMYWYQQDPGMELHLIHYSYGVNSTEKGDLSSESTVSRIRTEHFPLTLESARPSHTSQYLCASSEYRDTIYFGEGSWLTVV.

The rearrangement links TRBV4-1 to TRBJ1-5; TRBD1 might be the D (5 bases). Germline CDR1 MGHRA, CDR2 YSYEKL. CDR3 length equals 16 residues. V was pared by 0 bases and J by 5 bases, with 14 bases between. The CDR3 region is CASSQDPGFIDQPQHF. The CDR3 DNA reads as TGCGCCAGCAGCCAAGATCCAGGGTTTATAGATCAGCCCCAGCATTTT.

As concerns this clonotype: Compared with germline, one end of the junction differs, possibly owing to a read error. The chain joins TRBV7-8 to TRBJ2-7; D might be TRBD1 (6 bases). Germline V gene sequence: CDR1 SGHVS, CDR2 FQNEAQ. The CDR3 has 10 amino acids. The chain's CDR3 is CASSLNRQDF. The DNA for the CDR3 is TGTGCCAGCAGCTTGAATCGACAGGACTTC. The full variable domain, completed using reference TRBV7-8 and TRBJ2-7, is GAGVSQSPRYKVAKRGQDVALRCDPISGHVSLFWYQQALGQGPEFLTYFQNEAQLDKSGLPSDRFFAERPEGSVSTLKIQRTQQEDSAVYLCASSLNRQDFGPGTRLTVT.

About this clonotype itself: The junction departs from the called germline gene at one end, perhaps through a read error. The V gene is TRBV4-3, the J gene TRBJ1-4; 8 bases map to TRBD1. Germline values: CDR1 LGHNA, CDR2 YSLEER. CDR3 length: 17 residues. CDR3 sequence (DNA): TGCGCCAGCAACCAAGATCCAGGGGGCTTGACTAATGAAAAACTGTTTTTT. It yields the protein CASNQDPGGLTNEKLFF.

The chain carries TRBV10-3 and TRBJ1-1; D is unresolved. CDR1 is ENHRY, CDR2 SYGVKD, per germline. The CDR3 covers 14 residues. Trimming removed 1 base at V and 5 bases at J, with 11 bases between. The CDR3: CAISEWGDQTEAFF. For the CDR3, the DNA is TGTGCCATCAGTGAGTGGGGAGACCAGACTGAAGCTTTCTTT.

This clonotype was counted at least ten times. This chain uses TRBV7-9 with TRBJ2-7, with 14 bases identical to TRBD2. V lost 8 bases to trimming and J lost 6 bases; unmatched junction nucleotides: 3. The CDR3 loop spans 13 amino acids. Germline CDR1 and CDR2: SEHNR and FQNEAQ (reference sequence). The CDR3 protein is CASAGLAGGEQYF. DNA for the CDR3: TGTGCCAGCGCAGGACTAGCGGGAGGCGAGCAGTACTTC.

This clonotype appeared many times. The chain couples TRBV7-9 to TRBJ1-2; TRBD1 is a possible D gene (6 bases). CDR3 length: 13 residues. The ends were cut back, 5 bases at V and 5 bases at J, with 12 bases in the middle. The V gene's germline CDR1 is SEHNR and CDR2 FQNEAQ (reference sequence). The CDR3 DNA follows: TGTGCCAGCAGCCAGGACAGCGCGTATGGCTACACCTTC. It encodes CASSQDSAYGYTF.

The chain carries TRBV25-1 and TRBJ1-1; D is ambiguous. The CDR3 has 13 amino acids. Germline values: CDR1 MGHDK, CDR2 SYGVNS. The V and J ends lost 9 bases and 0 bases respectively, with 11 bases between them. The CDR3 region is CASTRGVNTEAFF. The DNA of the CDR3 is TGTGCCAGTACTCGTGGAGTGAACACTGAAGCTTTCTTT.

This clonotype was observed many times. CDR3 sequence reads: CSARGPPNTEAFF. CDR3 bases: TGCAGTGCTAGAGGGCCACCGAACACTGAAGCTTTCTTT. The chain carries TRBV20-1 and TRBJ1-1; no reliable D call. This CDR3 has 13 residues. Looked up from germline, CDR1 is DFQATT and CDR2 is SNEGSKA (reference sequence). Deletions cut 1 base from V and 1 base from J, with 7 bases between.

This clonotype was counted between two and nine times. The chain recombines TRBV4-3 with TRBJ1-2; D perhaps matches TRBD1 (6 bases). Trimming cost V 0 bases and J 2 bases, with 10 bases left between them. Germline V lookup: CDR1 LGHNA, CDR2 YSLEER. The CDR3 consists of 15 residues. CDR3 bases: TGCGCCAGCAGCCAAGATCTAGGGGGGAACTATGGCTACACCTTC. This gives the protein CASSQDLGGNYGYTF.

This clonotype was seen a few times. Just one base apart from a much larger clone, this may be a read error. The chain is built from TRBV12-3 or TRBV12-4 and TRBJ1-2, with D unresolved. V was trimmed by 2 bases and J by 7 bases, leaving 11 bases between them. This CDR3 is 13 amino acids long. Here the CDR3 DNA reads TGTGCCAGCAGTTTATTTCGGGGTGGTGGCTACACCTTC. This gives the protein CASSLFRGGGYTF.

For this clonotype: The junction departs from germline at one end; a sequencing error may be responsible. This chain joins TRBV7-6 and TRBJ2-5; D might be TRBD1 or TRBD2, each matching 5 bases. Germline-derived CDR1 and CDR2 are SGHVS and FNYEAQ. This CDR3 has 16 amino acids. The CDR3 coding sequence is TGCGCCAGCAGCCAAGGACCGGGACGGAGGCAAGAGACCCAGTACTTC. This encodes CASSQGPGRRQETQYF. Drawing the rest from reference TRBV7-6 and TRBJ2-5, the complete variable domain is GAGVSQSPRYKVTKRGQDVALRCDPISGHVSLYWYRQALGQGPEFLTYFNYEAQQDKSGLPNDRFSAERPEGSISTLTIQRTEQRDSAMYRCASSQGPGRRQETQYFGPGTRLLVL.

This chain uses TRBV25-1 with TRBJ2-3; D perhaps matches TRBD2 (6 bases). Germline lookup yields CDR1 MGHDK and CDR2 SYGVNS. CDR3 length equals 15 residues. V lost 2 bases and J 2 bases, leaving 11 bases between the germline ends. DNA for the CDR3: TGTGCCAGCAGTGAAGTTGGGGGGACCACAGATACGCAGTATTTT. Translating gives CASSEVGGTTDTQYF.

The CDR3 coding sequence is TGTGCCAGCAGCCAAGTCCCCCGGCGGGACTCACCAGGGGCTGGGGCCAACGTCCTGACTTTC. This translates into CASSQVPRRDSPGAGANVLTF. The J gene is TRBJ2-6, the V gene TRBV7-9; tentatively, D is TRBD1 or TRBD2 (6 bases each). Germline V CDR1 and CDR2: SEHNR, FQNEAQ (reference sequence). Deletions cut 5 bases from V and 2 bases from J, with 28 bases between. This CDR3 has 21 residues.

This clonotype was recorded many times. The rearrangement joins TRBV7-6 to TRBJ2-7; 7 bases map to TRBD1. The CDR3 extends over 15 amino acids. The ends lost 0 bases at V and 7 bases at J; junction bases unmatched: 9. Germline CDR1 and CDR2: SGHVS and FNYEAQ. The CDR3: CASSLAARGLGEQYF. DNA of the CDR3: TGTGCCAGCAGCTTAGCTGCCAGGGGGTTGGGAGAGCAGTACTTC.

This clonotype has a count of ten or more. The chain recombines TRBV7-9 with TRBJ1-4; 10 bases agree with TRBD1. Per the germline V gene, CDR1 is SEHNR and CDR2 is FQNEAQ (reference sequence). This CDR3 spans 14 amino acids. Trimming at V came to 5 bases and at J to 7 bases, leaving 4 bases not matched to a gene. CDR3 loop: CASSRDRGGEKLFF. CDR3 coding DNA: TGTGCCAGCAGCCGGGACAGGGGTGGTGAAAAACTGTTTTTT.